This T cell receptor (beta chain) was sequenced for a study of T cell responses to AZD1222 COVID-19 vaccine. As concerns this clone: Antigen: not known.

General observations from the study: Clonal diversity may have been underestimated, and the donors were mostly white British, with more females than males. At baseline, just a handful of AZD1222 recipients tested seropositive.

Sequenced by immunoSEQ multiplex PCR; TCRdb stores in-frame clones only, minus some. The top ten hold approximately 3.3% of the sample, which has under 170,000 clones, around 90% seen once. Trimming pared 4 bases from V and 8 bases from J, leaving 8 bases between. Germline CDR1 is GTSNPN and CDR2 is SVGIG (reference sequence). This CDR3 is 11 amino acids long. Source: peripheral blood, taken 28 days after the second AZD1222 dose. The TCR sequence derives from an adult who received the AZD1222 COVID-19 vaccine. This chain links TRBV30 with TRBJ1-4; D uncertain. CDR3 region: CAWKAGEKLFF. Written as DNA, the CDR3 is TGTGCCTGGAAAGCGGGGGAAAAACTGTTTTTT.